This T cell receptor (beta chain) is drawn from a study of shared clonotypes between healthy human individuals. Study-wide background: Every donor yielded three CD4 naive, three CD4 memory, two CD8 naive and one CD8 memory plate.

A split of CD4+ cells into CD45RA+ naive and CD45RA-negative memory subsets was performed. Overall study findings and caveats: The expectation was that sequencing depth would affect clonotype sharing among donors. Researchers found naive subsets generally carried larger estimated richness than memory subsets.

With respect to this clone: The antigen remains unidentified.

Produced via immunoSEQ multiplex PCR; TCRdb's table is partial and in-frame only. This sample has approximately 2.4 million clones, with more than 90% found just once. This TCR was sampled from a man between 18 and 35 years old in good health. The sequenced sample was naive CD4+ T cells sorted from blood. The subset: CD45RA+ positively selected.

The DNA for the CDR3 is TGTGCCAGCAGCGATAGCGGAAGCACAGATACGCAGTATTTT. This gives the protein CASSDSGSTDTQYF. The chain recombines TRBV6-6 with TRBJ2-3; TRBD2 might be the D (6 bases). V gave up 6 bases and J gave up 0 bases, with 10 bases separating them. This CDR3 spans 14 amino acids. The germline CDR1 and CDR2 sequences are MNHNY and SVGAGI (reference sequence).